The 15 T cell receptor beta chains in this list originate from one sample, sequenced in a study of T cell responses to AZD1222 COVID-19 vaccine. Profiled with immunoSEQ multiplex PCR; TCRdb holds only in-frame clones, not every one. Of 200,000 to 250,000 clones in the sample, less than 95% were seen once. Sequenced material: peripheral blood, taken 28 days after the second dose of the MenACWY control vaccine. The receptors shown here come from an adult who received the MenACWY meningococcal vaccine as a control.

The CDR3 DNA sequence: TGTGCCAGCAGCCCTTGGACTAGCGGGGGTAATGAGCAGTTCTTC. Protein sequence: CASSPWTSGGNEQFF. This chain connects TRBV7-9 to TRBJ2-1; 13 bases match TRBD2. The length of the CDR3 is 15 residues. V trimming: 5 bases; J trimming: 7 bases; junction bases outside the gene matches: 5. CDR1 and CDR2 from the germline V gene are SEHNR and FQNEAQ (reference sequence).

The chain employs TRBV11-1 and TRBJ1-5; unclear D gene. V dropped 4 bases and J dropped 4 bases, with 14 bases sitting between them. From germline, CDR1 is SGHAT and CDR2 FQDESV (reference sequence). The CDR3 totals 15 residues. The CDR3, as DNA: TGTGCCAGCAGCTGGGGAGGGCTCCTAAATCAGCCCCAGCATTTT. Encoded protein: CASSWGGLLNQPQHF.

This chain joins TRBV6-5 and TRBJ1-1, with a possible D match to TRBD1 (6 bases). The CDR3 length is 15 residues. CDR1 and CDR2 (germline): MNHEY, SVGAGI. V was pared by 8 bases and J by 6 bases, with 22 bases between. The CDR3 region is CASRPGQRAGPEAFF. The CDR3 region has the DNA TGTGCCAGCCGACCCGGACAGCGGGCGGGCCCTGAAGCTTTCTTT.

V and J are TRBV2 and TRBJ2-7; perhaps D is TRBD1 or TRBD2 (5 bases each). Germline V gene sequence: CDR1 SNHLY, CDR2 FYNNEI. V shed 6 bases and J shed 2 bases, with 14 bases lying between them. This CDR3 has 14 amino acids. The CDR3 loop is CASRGGDDPYEQYF. The CDR3 nucleotides read TGTGCCAGCAGGGGTGGGGACGACCCCTACGAGCAGTACTTC.

This clone was picked up one time. Other nucleotide sequences in the sample specify the same CDR3. J is TRBJ2-2 and V is TRBV6-5; TRBD1 aligns across 7 bases. V lost 6 bases, J lost 5 bases, and 3 bases stayed unmatched. Germline assignment: CDR1 MNHEY and CDR2 SVGAGI. The CDR3 length is 13 residues. The CDR3 bases are TGTGCCAGCAGCAGACAGGGAACCGGGGAGCTGTTTTTT. This codes for CASSRQGTGELFF.

The V call is TRBV10-2, the J call TRBJ2-2; D may be TRBD1 (7 bases). CDR3 size: 16 residues. CDR1 WSHSY and CDR2 SAAADI come from the germline V gene. Trimming took 2 bases from V and 6 from J, leaving 16 bases between them. The CDR3 DNA follows: TGCGCCAGCAGTGAGGCGGCAGGGGGAGGATCCGGGGAGCTGTTTTTT. It is translated as CASSEAAGGGSGELFF.

The chain employs TRBV6-5 and TRBJ2-7; TRBD1 might be the D (6 bases). CDR3 size: 11 residues. The V end lost 7 bases, the J end lost 4 bases, and 8 bases lay between the germline ends. Germline values: CDR1 MNHEY, CDR2 SVGAGI. The CDR3 is CASKRGYEQYF. The CDR3 DNA follows: TGTGCCAGCAAGAGGGGGTACGAGCAGTACTTC.

This chain uses TRBV2 with TRBJ2-2; 10 bases fit TRBD2. The CDR3 extends over 15 amino acids. The germline CDR1 and CDR2 sequences are SNHLY and FYNNEI. V shed 6 bases and J 5 bases; nucleotides not matched to a gene: 6. In nucleotides, the CDR3 is TGTGCCAGCAGCTCTAGCGGGAGAGTTACCGGGGAGCTGTTTTTT. The encoded protein is CASSSSGRVTGELFF.

The chain employs TRBV2 and TRBJ2-7, with D unresolved. The CDR3 spans 10 residues. V lost 7 bases to trimming and J lost 3 bases, with 4 bases between them. The germline V gene encodes CDR1 SNHLY and CDR2 FYNNEI. CDR3: CASINYEQYF. CDR3 coding DNA: TGTGCCAGCATCAACTACGAGCAGTACTTC.

The rearrangement uses TRBV28 and TRBJ1-6; no definite D call. Per the germline V gene, CDR1 is MDHEN and CDR2 is SYDVKM. V was clipped by 3 bases and J by 6 bases, with 18 bases between them. This CDR3 comprises 17 residues. The chain's CDR3 is CASSFPSQAHPNSPLHF. CDR3 sequence (DNA): TGTGCCAGCAGTTTCCCCTCCCAGGCGCACCCTAATTCACCCCTCCACTTT.

This clone was recorded only once. The chain couples TRBV7-6 to TRBJ2-6, with D maybe TRBD1 (5 bases). The CDR3 consists of 13 residues. Germline lookup yields CDR1 SGHVS and CDR2 FNYEAQ. V lost 7 bases and J 2 bases, leaving 6 bases between the germline ends. The CDR3 loop is CASTGPGANVLTF. DNA of the CDR3: TGTGCCAGCACAGGGCCTGGGGCCAACGTCCTGACTTTC. The entire variable domain, with the rest obtained from reference TRBV7-6 and TRBJ2-6, is as follows: GAGVSQSPRYKVTKRGQDVALRCDPISGHVSLYWYRQALGQGPEFLTYFNYEAQQDKSGLPNDRFSAERPEGSISTLTIQRTEQRDSAMYRCASTGPGANVLTFGAGSRLTVL.

The chain has TRBV2 and TRBJ1-5; possible D gene TRBD1, 5 bases. The CDR3 loop spans 14 amino acids. V was shortened by 8 bases and J by 4 bases, with 15 bases between the two germline ends. Germline-derived CDR1 and CDR2 are SNHLY and FYNNEI. The CDR3 DNA sequence: TGTGCCAGCTCCGGGACGTTTCGTAATCAGCCCCAGCATTTT. The encoded protein is CASSGTFRNQPQHF.

This clone was observed a single time. The V gene is TRBV3-1 (or the pseudogene TRBV3-2), the J gene TRBJ1-2; TRBD1 matches 7 bases. J lost 6 bases, V lost 1 base, and 8 bases had no gene match. The CDR3 spans 15 residues. Germline CDR1 is LGHDT and CDR2 is YNNKEL (reference sequence). CDR3 bases: TGTGCCAGCAGCCAAGGCAGACAGGGAGTCCATGGCTACACCTTC. This encodes CASSQGRQGVHGYTF.

The chain is built from TRBV9 and TRBJ2-1, with 10 bases matching TRBD1. Germline loops: CDR1 SGDLS, CDR2 YYNGEE. After removal of 3 bases from V and 5 bases from J, the junction contained 2 bases not matched to a gene. This CDR3 comprises 14 residues. For the CDR3, the DNA is TGTGCCAGCAGCGGGGACAGGGGACACAATGAGCAGTTCTTC. Protein product: CASSGDRGHNEQFF.

The chain is built from TRBV28 and TRBJ2-4; TRBD2 might be the D (5 bases). The germline V gene encodes CDR1 MDHEN and CDR2 SYDVKM. This CDR3 contains 16 residues. V was clipped by 5 bases and J by 7 bases, with 21 bases between them. Written as DNA, the CDR3 is TGTGCCAGCAGTCCCCGGGGTACGGGGTGGACTAACATTCAGTACTTC. Its translation is CASSPRGTGWTNIQYF.